Described below is a single T cell receptor (beta chain) sequence and its context. Antigen unknown. This sample was taken from a study of T cell repertoires in cytomegalovirus infection. Turning to the study itself: Well-studied HLA-B-restricted epitopes and recently identified HLA-C-restricted epitopes of CMV were both used in the study. Through public TCR beta signatures, both CMV infection and matching HLA type were indicated.

The germline gives CDR1 SGHNT, CDR2 YENEEA. Trimming left V 0 bases short and J 1 base short, with 16 bases between. The CDR3 sequence is 18 residues long. Overall study results and limits: The response measured ex vivo was dominated by TCR beta clonotypes (HLA-C-restricted and CMV-specific). Adding up the frequency of public TCR beta families identified people who carried CMV plus the relevant HLA.

TCRdb itself ran the reads through MiXCR, one entry per CDR3 protein. The sample lists a few hundred thousand distinct CDR3 sequences; roughly 34% were seen once. The TCR was taken from a human donor in good health (CMV status not recorded). Some clones in this sample may be carry-over from other donors' samples. Sequenced here: cultured PBMCs, sampled from culture after CMV antigen stimulation. V gene TRBV11-3 combines with J gene TRBJ2-1, with D unresolved. The CDR3 sequence is CASSLDNLASWSYNEQFF. The DNA of the CDR3 is TGTGCCAGCAGCTTAGATAATTTAGCTAGTTGGTCCTACAATGAGCAGTTCTTC.